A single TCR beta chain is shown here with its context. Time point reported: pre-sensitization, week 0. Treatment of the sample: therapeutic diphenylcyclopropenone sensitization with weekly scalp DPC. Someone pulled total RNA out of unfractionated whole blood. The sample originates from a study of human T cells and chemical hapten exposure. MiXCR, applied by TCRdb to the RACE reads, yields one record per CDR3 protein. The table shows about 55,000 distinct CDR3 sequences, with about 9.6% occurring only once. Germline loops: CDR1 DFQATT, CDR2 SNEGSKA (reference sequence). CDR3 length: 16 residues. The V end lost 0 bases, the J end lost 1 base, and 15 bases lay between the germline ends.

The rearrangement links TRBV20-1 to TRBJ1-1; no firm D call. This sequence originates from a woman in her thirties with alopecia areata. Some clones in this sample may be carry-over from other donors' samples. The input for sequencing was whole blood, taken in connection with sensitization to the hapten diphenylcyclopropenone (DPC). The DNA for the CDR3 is TGCAGTGCTAGAGATATCGGCGGAGCCAGGAACACTGAAGCTTTCTTT. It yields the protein CSARDIGGARNTEAFF.